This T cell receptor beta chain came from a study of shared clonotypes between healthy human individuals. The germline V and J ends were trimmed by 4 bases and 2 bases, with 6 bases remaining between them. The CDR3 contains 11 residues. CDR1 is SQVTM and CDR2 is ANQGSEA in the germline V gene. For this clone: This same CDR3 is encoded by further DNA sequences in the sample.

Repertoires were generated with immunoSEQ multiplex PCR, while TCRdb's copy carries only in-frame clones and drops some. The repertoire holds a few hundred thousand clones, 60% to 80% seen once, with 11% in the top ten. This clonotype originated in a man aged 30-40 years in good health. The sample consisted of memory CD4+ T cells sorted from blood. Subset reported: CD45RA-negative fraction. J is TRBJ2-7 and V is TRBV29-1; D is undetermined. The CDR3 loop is CSVGAAYEQYF. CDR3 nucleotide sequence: TGCAGCGTTGGGGCAGCCTACGAGCAGTACTTC.